Listed below are T cell receptor beta chains from one sample, sequenced in a study of blood T cells in healthy people across ages. MiXCR was run by TCRdb on the 5' RACE reads, yielding one entry per CDR3 protein. Among approximately 1.5 million distinct CDR3 sequences, approximately 39% were seen once, and the ten largest hold under 5%. Sequencing was done on a sample of blood. All receptors derive from a young woman in good health. The CDR3 runs from the conserved cysteine through the conserved F or W. Each record gives: J gene, D gene, clone size, V gene, CDR3 protein, CDR3 DNA. D genes are given only for firm matches. Clone size, where shown, is once, few, many, or a class for clones that have expanded.

>TRBJ2-1|TRBD1|.|TRBV20-1
CSATTGFYNYEQFF
TGCAGTGCCACGACAGGGTTTTACAATTATGAGCAGTTCTTC
>TRBJ2-4|.|few|TRBV20-1
CSASEHGKPKNIQYF
TGCAGTGCTAGCGAACACGGGAAGCCAAAAAACATTCAGTACTTC
>TRBJ1-2|.|.|TRBV7-7
CASSPGQGGDYGYTF
TGTGCTAGCAGCCCGGGGCAGGGTGGGGACTATGGCTACACCTTC
>TRBJ2-5|TRBD1|few|TRBV20-1
CSARDRRQGQETQYF
TGCAGTGCTAGAGATCGCCGACAGGGTCAAGAGACCCAGTACTTC
>TRBJ2-7|TRBD2|.|TRBV12-3/TRBV12-4
CASSLRLAGDSYEQYF
TGTGCCAGCAGTTTACGACTAGCGGGAGACTCCTACGAGCAGTACTTC
>TRBJ2-1|.|once|TRBV5-1
CASSFLGTAGREQFF
TGCGCCAGCAGCTTTTTGGGGACGGCAGGCAGGGAGCAGTTCTTC
>TRBJ1-5|.|few|TRBV2
CASSDVTGNQPQHF
TGTGCCAGCAGTGACGTAACTGGGAATCAGCCCCAGCATTTT
>TRBJ2-2|.|few|TRBV9
CASSRGGPGGELFF
TGTGCCAGCAGCCGTGGAGGGCCCGGCGGGGAGCTGTTTTTT
>TRBJ1-5|.|.|TRBV7-2
CASSLGTVYQPQHF
TGTGCCAGCAGCTTGGGGACGGTTTATCAGCCCCAGCATTTT
>TRBJ2-5|.|.|TRBV24-1
CATSDYEATGQYF
TGTGCCACCAGTGATTACGAAGCGACCGGGCAGTACTTC
>TRBJ2-5|TRBD1|.|TRBV3-1
CASSPYGDREKTQYF
TGTGCCAGCAGCCCATATGGGGACAGGGAAAAGACCCAGTACTTC
>TRBJ2-1|.|.|TRBV7-6
CASSGRRSQQNNEQFF
TGTGCCAGCAGCGGCCGAAGAAGCCAACAGAACAATGAGCAGTTCTTC
>TRBJ2-4|TRBD1|.|TRBV28
CASRKKLGQKPQIAAKNIQYF
TGTGCCAGCAGGAAAAAACTGGGACAGAAACCACAAATAGCAGCCAAAAACATTCAGTACTTC
>TRBJ1-2|TRBD1|few|TRBV7-9
CASSKGQAPFFNYGYTF
TGTGCCAGCAGTAAGGGACAGGCCCCCTTCTTTAACTATGGCTACACCTTC
>TRBJ2-1|.|few|TRBV6-6
CASSYGGATGNNEQFF
TGTGCCAGCAGTTACGGAGGGGCCACTGGCAACAATGAGCAGTTCTTC
>TRBJ1-6|.|.|TRBV7-8
CASSLEEAGANSPLHF
TGTGCCAGCAGCTTAGAGGAGGCAGGAGCCAATTCACCCCTCCACTTT
>TRBJ2-7|.|.|TRBV6-6
CASAWGFEQYF
TGTGCCAGTGCGTGGGGTTTCGAGCAGTACTTC
>TRBJ2-7|TRBD1|.|TRBV4-1
CASSRGQVETYEQYF
TGCGCCAGCAGCCGGGGACAGGTTGAAACCTACGAGCAGTACTTC
>TRBJ1-5|.|.|TRBV18
CASSPVQLNQPQHF
TGCGCCAGCTCACCGGTGCAGCTCAATCAGCCCCAGCATTTT
>TRBJ2-1|TRBD2|few|TRBV20-1
CSASRLAAAGFNEQFF
TGCAGTGCTAGTCGACTAGCCGCCGCCGGTTTCAATGAGCAGTTCTTC
>TRBJ1-2|.|few|TRBV30
CAWSVQGGAYGYTF
TGTGCCTGGAGTGTACAGGGTGGGGCGTATGGCTACACCTTC
>TRBJ1-2|.|once|TRBV27
CASAQSGYGYTF
TGTGCCAGCGCACAGTCCGGCTATGGCTACACCTTC
>TRBJ2-3|.|.|TRBV12-3/TRBV12-4
CASSSLAGGPADTQYF
TGTGCCAGCAGTTCACTAGCCGGAGGGCCTGCAGATACGCAGTATTTT
>TRBJ1-2|.|few|TRBV6-2/TRBV6-3
CASRNDGTSNYGYTF
TGTGCCAGCAGAAACGACGGGACATCGAACTATGGCTACACCTTC
>TRBJ2-3|.|few|TRBV24-1
CATSSSESPDTQYF
TGTGCCACCAGTTCTTCTGAAAGTCCTGATACGCAGTATTTT
>TRBJ2-1|.|few|TRBV7-9
CASSPRLAALREQFF
TGTGCCAGCAGCCCGCGTTTAGCGGCCCTCAGGGAGCAGTTCTTC
>TRBJ2-3|.|once|TRBV20-1
CSAQTVFLIDTQYF
TGCAGTGCCCAGACGGTTTTCCTAATAGATACGCAGTATTTT
>TRBJ1-2|.|.|TRBV9
CASSVGITGFYGYIF
TGTGCCAGCAGCGTAGGAATCACAGGGTTTTATGGCTACATCTTC
>TRBJ1-2|.|.|TRBV4-1
CASSQDRQGGDYGYTF
TGCGCCAGCAGCCAAGACCGGCAGGGTGGGGACTATGGCTACACCTTC
>TRBJ1-5|.|few|TRBV7-2
CASSYRNLNQPQHF
TGTGCCAGCAGCTACCGAAACCTTAATCAGCCCCAGCATTTT
>TRBJ1-1|TRBD1|.|TRBV27
CASSLNQGGHTEAFF
TGTGCCAGCAGTTTAAATCAGGGGGGCCACACTGAAGCTTTCTTT
>TRBJ2-3|.|.|TRBV9
CASSLSWGTDTQYF
TGTGCCAGCAGCCTTAGTTGGGGCACAGATACGCAGTATTTT
>TRBJ1-5|.|.|TRBV4-3
CASSQETGLRQHF
TGCGCCAGCAGCCAAGAAACGGGGTTGCGCCAGCATTTT
>TRBJ1-6|TRBD1|.|TRBV10-3
CAIRQGAAGNSPLHF
TGTGCCATCAGGCAGGGGGCGGCTGGTAATTCACCCCTCCACTTT
>TRBJ2-5|.|few|TRBV18
CASSPPSVRETQYF
TGTGCCAGCTCACCACCGAGCGTCCGAGAGACCCAGTACTTC
>TRBJ2-2|.|.|TRBV20-1
CSANQGLTGELFF
TGCAGTGCTAACCAGGGTCTCACCGGGGAGCTGTTTTTT
>TRBJ2-3|TRBD2|.|TRBV4-3
CASSPQRLAGGSDTQYF
TGCGCCAGCAGCCCCCAACGACTAGCGGGAGGATCAGATACGCAGTATTTT
>TRBJ2-5|TRBD2|many|TRBV6-4
CASSVTSGSVNEQYF
TGTGCCAGCAGTGTAACTAGCGGGAGTGTTAATGAGCAGTACTTC
>TRBJ1-5|TRBD1|.|TRBV27
CASSPYLGQGISQPQHF
TGTGCCAGCAGTCCCTATTTGGGACAGGGAATTAGTCAGCCCCAGCATTTT
>TRBJ2-7|.|once|TRBV12-3/TRBV12-4
CASLKNREDHEQYF
TGTGCCAGCCTTAAGAACAGGGAGGACCACGAGCAGTACTTC
>TRBJ2-6|.|few|TRBV7-2
CASSLKWPGDSGANVLTF
TGTGCCAGCAGCTTAAAATGGCCAGGGGACTCTGGGGCCAACGTCCTGACTTTC
>TRBJ2-1|.|.|TRBV20-1
CSARDGAHLYNEQFF
TGCAGTGCTAGAGATGGGGCACACCTCTACAATGAGCAGTTCTTC
>TRBJ2-1|TRBD2|few|TRBV10-3
CAITGTSGYNEQFF
TGTGCCATCACCGGGACTAGCGGGTACAATGAGCAGTTCTTC
>TRBJ2-1|TRBD2|.|TRBV10-3
CAISELASGRDEQFF
TGTGCCATCAGTGAGTTAGCTAGCGGGAGGGATGAGCAGTTCTTC
>TRBJ2-7|TRBD2|.|TRBV9
CASSDGLAGYEQYF
TGTGCCAGCAGCGACGGACTAGCGGGATACGAGCAGTACTTC
>TRBJ2-7|.|.|TRBV4-3
CASSQDQGGGNEQYF
TGCGCCAGCAGCCAAGATCAAGGGGGCGGGAACGAGCAGTACTTC
>TRBJ2-5|TRBD2|.|TRBV20-1
CSARAKREGPLETQYF
TGCAGTGCTAGAGCTAAGCGGGAGGGCCCCCTAGAGACCCAGTACTTC
>TRBJ2-4|TRBD2|.|TRBV20-1
CSARVGRVEQYF
TGCAGTGCTAGAGTAGGGAGGGTAGAGCAGTACTTC
>TRBJ2-1|TRBD1|few|TRBV3-1
CASSLAGTGDRNEQFF
TGTGCCAGCAGCCTTGCCGGGACAGGGGATAGAAATGAGCAGTTCTTC